The sequence of this TCR beta chain was determined in a study of T cell responses to AZD1222 COVID-19 vaccine. Across the study: Pooled samples include second doses given at about 4 or 12 weeks.

General observations from the study: A rise in Spike-specific TCR breadth and depth followed two AZD1222 doses.

Regarding this clone: Antigen specificity is unknown.

TCRdb keeps only in-frame clones here, not all; method: immunoSEQ multiplex PCR. Here the sample spans approximately 140,000 clones, about 92% being singletons. Looked up from germline, CDR1 is SEHNR and CDR2 is FQNEAQ (reference sequence). The V end was cut by 3 bases, the J end by 1 base, with 12 bases between. The CDR3 is made up of 15 amino acids. This clonotype was obtained from an adult in good health. The chain carries TRBV7-9 and TRBJ1-1; D is possibly TRBD1 (6 bases). The specimen was peripheral blood, collected on day 0 of AZD1222 vaccination. The CDR3 loop reads CASSFLQGQNTEAFF. DNA of the CDR3: TGTGCCAGCAGCTTTCTCCAGGGGCAGAACACTGAAGCTTTCTTT. Using reference TRBV7-9 and TRBJ1-1 for the parts outside the CDR3, the full variable domain is DTGVSQNPRHKITKRGQNVTFRCDPISEHNRLYWYRQTLGQGPEFLTYFQNEAQLEKSRLLSDRFSAERPKGSFSTLEIQRTEQGDSAMYLCASSFLQGQNTEAFFGQGTRLTVV.